This T cell receptor beta chain was recorded in a study of cytomegalovirus exposure and HLA in healthy donors. Study-level findings and limits: High sensitivity and specificity were reportedly achieved when the classifier diagnosed cytomegalovirus status.

Germline loops: CDR1 SGHAT, CDR2 FQNNGV. The CDR3 is 14 amino acids. Trimming cost V 1 base and J 7 bases, with 13 bases left between them. In the PCR, 60 Vbeta and 13 Jbeta primers were used. Profiling relied on immunoSEQ multiplex PCR, and the TCRdb table lists in-frame clones only, not all of them. The table has fewer than 150,000 clones, around 76% seen once. On this clone itself: Antigen unknown.

What was sequenced was PBMCs. The sequence derives from a man between 18 and 35 years old in good health and CMV-seronegative. The V call is TRBV11-2, the J call TRBJ1-2; D ambiguous. The CDR3 DNA is TGTGCCAGCAGCTTAGTTGCAGAATCCAGTGGCTACACCTTC. Encoded protein: CASSLVAESSGYTF.